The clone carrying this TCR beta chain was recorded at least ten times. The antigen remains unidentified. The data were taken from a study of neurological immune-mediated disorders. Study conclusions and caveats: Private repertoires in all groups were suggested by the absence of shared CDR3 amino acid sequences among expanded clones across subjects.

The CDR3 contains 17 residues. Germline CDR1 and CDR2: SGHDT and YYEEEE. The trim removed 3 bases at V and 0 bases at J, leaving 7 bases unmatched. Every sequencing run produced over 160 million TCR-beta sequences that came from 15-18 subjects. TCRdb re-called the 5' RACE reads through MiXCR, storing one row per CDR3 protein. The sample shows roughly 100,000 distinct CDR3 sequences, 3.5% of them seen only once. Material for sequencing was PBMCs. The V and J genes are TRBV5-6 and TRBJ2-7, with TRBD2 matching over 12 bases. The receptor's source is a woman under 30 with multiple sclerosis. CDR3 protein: CASSWGRLAGDSYEQYF. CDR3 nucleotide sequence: TGTGCCAGCAGCTGGGGCCGACTAGCGGGGGACTCCTACGAGCAGTACTTC. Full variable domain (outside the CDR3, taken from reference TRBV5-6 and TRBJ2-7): DAGVTQSPTHLIKTRGQQVTLRCSPKSGHDTVSWYQQALGQGPQFIFQYYEEEERQRGNFPDRFSGHQFPNYSSELNVNALLLGDSALYLCASSWGRLAGDSYEQYFGPGTRLTVT.